The 10 T cell receptor beta chains below come from one sample, sequenced in a study of blood T cell repertoires in COVID-19. Sequencing was performed with immunoSEQ multiplex PCR; in TCRdb, only in-frame clones are kept and a portion is missing. Altogether 100,000 to 150,000 clones are present, roughly nine tenths being singletons, with the ten largest covering 6% to 9.5%. What was sequenced was peripheral blood. These receptor sequences come from a man in his 70s who had recovered from COVID-19.

The V call is TRBV6-5, the J call TRBJ2-2; 7 nucleotides align to TRBD1. The CDR3 runs to 14 residues. Germline-derived CDR1 and CDR2 are MNHEY and SVGAGI. V trimming: 9 bases; J trimming: 2 bases; junction bases outside the gene matches: 6. The CDR3 sequence is CASKTGINTGELFF. The CDR3 DNA sequence: TGTGCCAGTAAGACAGGGATAAACACCGGGGAGCTGTTTTTT.

This clone was picked up one time. The chain carries TRBV29-1 and TRBJ1-2, with 7 nucleotides matching TRBD1. Germline loops: CDR1 SQVTM, CDR2 ANQGSEA. The CDR3 runs to 11 residues. The V segment lost 3 bases and the J segment 5 bases; nucleotides outside the gene matches: 0. The CDR3 protein is CSVETGYGYTF. The CDR3 DNA follows: TGCAGCGTTGAGACAGGGTATGGCTACACCTTC.

This rearrangement joins TRBV4-3 to TRBJ2-2; D unclear. The V end was cut by 1 base, the J end by 4 bases, with 7 bases between. CDR3 length: 14 amino acids. The germline V gene encodes CDR1 LGHNA and CDR2 YSLEER. CDR3 sequence: CASSQGPVTGELFF. CDR3 in DNA: TGCGCCAGCAGCCAAGGTCCAGTCACCGGGGAGCTGTTTTTT.

This chain joins TRBV28 and TRBJ1-4; TRBD1 matches 8 bases. J was trimmed by 8 bases and V by 6 bases; bases with no gene match: 8. This CDR3 has 14 residues. Germline assignment: CDR1 MDHEN and CDR2 SYDVKM. The chain's CDR3 is CASREDRESEKLFF. The CDR3 DNA is TGTGCCAGCAGGGAGGACAGGGAATCGGAAAAACTGTTTTTT. The complete variable domain, with remaining parts taken from reference TRBV28 and TRBJ1-4, reads DVKVTQSSRYLVKRTGEKVFLECVQDMDHENMFWYRQDPGLGLRLIYFSYDVKMKEKGDIPEGYSVSREKKERFSLILESASTNQTSMYLCASREDRESEKLFFGSGTQLSVL.

This clone was seen ten or more times. This rearrangement joins TRBV12-3 or TRBV12-4 to TRBJ1-2, with TRBD1 as a possible D gene (6 bases). Deletions cut 10 bases from V and 5 bases from J, with 14 bases between. This CDR3 has 12 residues. The CDR3 sequence: CATQGQFYGYTF. The CDR3 coding sequence is TGTGCCACCCAAGGACAGTTTTATGGCTACACCTTC.

This chain joins TRBV2 and TRBJ2-3, with D unclear. The CDR3 is 13 residues long. The V end lost 3 bases, the J end lost 0 bases, and 4 bases lay between the germline ends. Looked up from germline, CDR1 is SNHLY and CDR2 is FYNNEI. The CDR3 DNA sequence: TGTGCCAGCAGTGATCTAAGCACAGATACGCAGTATTTT. It yields the protein CASSDLSTDTQYF.

The sample holds one count of this clone. The chain is built from TRBV5-1 and TRBJ1-2, with D perhaps matching TRBD1 (6 bases). V lost 3 bases to trimming and J lost 3 bases, with 15 bases between them. This CDR3 has 15 residues. Looked up from germline, CDR1 is SGHRS and CDR2 is YFSETQ. CDR3 loop: CASSYRSGDDYGYTF. The CDR3 coding sequence is TGCGCCAGCAGCTACCGATCAGGGGATGACTATGGCTACACCTTC.

This chain uses TRBV27 with TRBJ2-6; 8 bases match TRBD1. Germline V gene data show CDR1 as MNHEY and CDR2 as SMNVEV (reference sequence). The CDR3 loop spans 15 amino acids. With V trimmed by 6 bases and J by 2 bases, 3 bases remained unmatched. This chain's CDR3 is CASSKTGAGANVLTF. The CDR3 DNA reads TGTGCCAGCAGCAAGACAGGGGCTGGGGCCAACGTCCTGACTTTC.

The chain employs TRBV6-1 and TRBJ1-1, with 9 positions matching TRBD1. After removal of 3 bases from V and 4 bases from J, the junction contained 6 bases not matched to a gene. This CDR3 region has 15 residues. CDR1 is MNHNS, CDR2 SASEGT, per germline. For the CDR3, the DNA is TGTGCCAGCAGTGACGACAGGGGGAGGGGCACTGAAGCTTTCTTT. This codes for CASSDDRGRGTEAFF.

The chain combines TRBV30 with TRBJ1-3; D may be TRBD1 (6 bases). Germline V lookup: CDR1 GTSNPN, CDR2 SVGIG (reference sequence). The CDR3 has 14 residues. Trimming took off 4 bases at V and 1 base at J, with 11 bases between the two ends. The CDR3 region has the DNA TGTGCCTGGACAACAGGGTGGTCTGGAAACACCATATATTTT. Translating gives CAWTTGWSGNTIYF.